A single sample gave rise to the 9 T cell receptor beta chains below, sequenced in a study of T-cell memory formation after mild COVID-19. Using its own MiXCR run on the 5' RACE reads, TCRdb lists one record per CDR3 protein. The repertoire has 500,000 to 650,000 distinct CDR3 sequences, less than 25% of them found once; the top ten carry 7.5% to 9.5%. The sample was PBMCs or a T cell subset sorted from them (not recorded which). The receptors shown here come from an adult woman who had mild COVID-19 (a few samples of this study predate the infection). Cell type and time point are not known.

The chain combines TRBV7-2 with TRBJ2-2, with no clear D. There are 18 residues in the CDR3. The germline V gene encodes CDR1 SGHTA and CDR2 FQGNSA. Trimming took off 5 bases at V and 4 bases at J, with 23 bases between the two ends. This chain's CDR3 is CASSRKRLAALSTGELFF. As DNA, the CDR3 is TGTGCCAGCAGCCGAAAAAGATTGGCAGCCTTGAGCACCGGGGAGCTGTTTTTT.

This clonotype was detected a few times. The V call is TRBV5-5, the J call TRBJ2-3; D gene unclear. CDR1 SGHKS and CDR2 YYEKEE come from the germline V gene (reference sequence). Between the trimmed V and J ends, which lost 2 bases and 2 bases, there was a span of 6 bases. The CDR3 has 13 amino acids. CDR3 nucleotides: TGTGCCAGCAGCTTATTCAACACAGATACGCAGTATTTT. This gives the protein CASSLFNTDTQYF.

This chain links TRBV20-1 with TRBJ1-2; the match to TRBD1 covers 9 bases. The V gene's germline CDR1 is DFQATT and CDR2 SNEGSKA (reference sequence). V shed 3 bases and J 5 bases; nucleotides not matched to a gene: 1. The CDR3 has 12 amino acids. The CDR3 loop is CSARTGGYGYTF. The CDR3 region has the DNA TGCAGTGCTAGGACAGGGGGGTATGGCTACACCTTC.

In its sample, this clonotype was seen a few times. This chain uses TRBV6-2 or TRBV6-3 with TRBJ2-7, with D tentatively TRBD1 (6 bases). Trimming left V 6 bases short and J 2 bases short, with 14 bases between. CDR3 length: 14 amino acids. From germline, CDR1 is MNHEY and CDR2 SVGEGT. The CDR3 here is CASSHLQGPYEQYF. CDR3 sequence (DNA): TGTGCCAGCAGCCATCTACAGGGCCCCTACGAGCAGTACTTC.

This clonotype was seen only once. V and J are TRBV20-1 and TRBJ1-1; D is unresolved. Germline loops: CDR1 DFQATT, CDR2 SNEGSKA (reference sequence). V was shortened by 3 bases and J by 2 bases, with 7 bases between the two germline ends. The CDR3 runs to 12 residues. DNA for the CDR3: TGCAGTGCTAGCGTCCGAAACACTGAAGCTTTCTTT. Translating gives CSASVRNTEAFF.

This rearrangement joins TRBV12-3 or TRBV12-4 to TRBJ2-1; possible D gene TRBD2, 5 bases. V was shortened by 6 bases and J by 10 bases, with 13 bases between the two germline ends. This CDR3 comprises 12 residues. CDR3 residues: CASSRTVGEQFF. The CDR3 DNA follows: TGTGCCAGCAGCAGGACTGTCGGAGAGCAGTTCTTC.

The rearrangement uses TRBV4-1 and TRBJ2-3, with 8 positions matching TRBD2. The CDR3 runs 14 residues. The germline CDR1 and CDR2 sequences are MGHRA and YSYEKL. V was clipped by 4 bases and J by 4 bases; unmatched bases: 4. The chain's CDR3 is CASSRAAGADTQYF. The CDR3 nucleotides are TGCGCCAGCAGCCGGGCAGCGGGAGCAGATACGCAGTATTTT.

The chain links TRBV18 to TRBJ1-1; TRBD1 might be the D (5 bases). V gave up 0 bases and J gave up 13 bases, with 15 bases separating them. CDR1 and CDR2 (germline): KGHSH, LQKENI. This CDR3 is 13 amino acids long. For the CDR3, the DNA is TGTGCCAGCTCACCACCGATCGCAGGGTACCTTTTCTTT. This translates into CASSPPIAGYLFF.

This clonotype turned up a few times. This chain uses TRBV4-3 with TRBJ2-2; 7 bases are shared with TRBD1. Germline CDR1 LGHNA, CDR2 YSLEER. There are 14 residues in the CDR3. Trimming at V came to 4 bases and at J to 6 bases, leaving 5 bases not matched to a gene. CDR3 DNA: TGCGCCAGCAGCCCAAAGACAGGGCCCGGGGAGCTGTTTTTT. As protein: CASSPKTGPGELFF.